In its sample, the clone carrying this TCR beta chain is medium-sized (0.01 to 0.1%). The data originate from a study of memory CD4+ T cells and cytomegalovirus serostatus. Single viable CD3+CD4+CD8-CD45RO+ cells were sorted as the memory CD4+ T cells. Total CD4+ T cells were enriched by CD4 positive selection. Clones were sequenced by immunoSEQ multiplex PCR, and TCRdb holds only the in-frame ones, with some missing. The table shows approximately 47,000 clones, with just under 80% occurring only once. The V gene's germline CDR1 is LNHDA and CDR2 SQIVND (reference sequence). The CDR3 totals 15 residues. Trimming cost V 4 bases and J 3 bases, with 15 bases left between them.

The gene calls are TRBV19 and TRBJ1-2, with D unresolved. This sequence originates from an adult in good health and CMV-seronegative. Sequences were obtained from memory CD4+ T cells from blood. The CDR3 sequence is CASSTIGNGDYGYTF. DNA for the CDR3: TGTGCCAGTAGTACGATCGGGAATGGGGACTATGGCTACACCTTC.